This T cell receptor (beta chain) was captured by sequencing in a study of blood T cell repertoires in COVID-19. Study background: The United States, Italy and Spain were the sources of the acute and convalescent COVID-19 samples. T cells, B-cell-depleted T cells, or PBMCs provided the cDNA or gDNA that served as material.

Authors' processing steps: Counts of nucleated cells, estimated from reference gene primer amplification, were obtained. This table comes from immunoSEQ multiplex PCR, and its TCRdb copy is limited to in-frame clones, with some not included. V and J calls and clone size follow that table, whereas D and trimming were derived from the DNA. The sample yields some 270,000 clones, 90% seen once. From germline, CDR1 is SGHNT and CDR2 YYREEE (reference sequence). The CDR3 has 12 residues. The ends were cut back, 2 bases at V and 5 bases at J, with 7 bases in the middle. The Seattle site enrolled patients during active infection and followed them longitudinally.

The chain combines TRBV5-4 with TRBJ2-5; no clear D. The receptor was isolated from a woman in her sixties or seventies with COVID-19, enrolled during active disease. Sequencing used peripheral blood. Written as DNA, the CDR3 is TGTGCCAGCAGCTTAGATCAGGAGACCCAGTACTTC. This gives the protein CASSLDQETQYF.